Listed below are T cell receptor beta chains from one sample, sequenced in a study of cytomegalovirus exposure and HLA in healthy donors. The repertoire was sequenced with immunoSEQ multiplex PCR; TCRdb's copy has only in-frame clones and lacks some. Of 90,000 to 110,000 clones listed, 65% to 80% are singletons. Specimen: PBMCs. The origin of the receptors is a male donor in good health and CMV-seronegative. The CDR3 runs from the conserved cysteine through the conserved F or W. A D gene is named only where the DNA matches it firmly. Clone size is stated in some rows and not others, as once, few, many or a class when expanded.

v_gene	j_gene	abundance	d_gene	CDR3aa	CDR3nt
TRBV30	TRBJ2-1	NA	TRBD1	CAWSRTGTYNEQFF	TGTGCCTGGAGTAGGACAGGGACCTACAATGAGCAGTTCTTC
TRBV10-3	TRBJ2-7	few	TRBD2	CAISASSGSNYEQYF	TGTGCCATCAGTGCCTCTAGCGGGAGTAACTACGAGCAGTACTTC
TRBV15	TRBJ2-7	NA	NA	CATSRDLQAEQYF	TGTGCCACCAGCAGAGACCTACAGGCCGAGCAGTACTTC
TRBV13	TRBJ1-1	NA	TRBD1	CASSPQTGRTEAFF	TGTGCCAGCAGCCCTCAGACAGGGAGGACTGAAGCTTTCTTT
TRBV5-1	TRBJ2-3	NA	NA	CASSLGTQGTDTQYF	TGCGCCAGCAGCCTCGGGACACAGGGCACAGATACGCAGTATTTT
TRBV6-4	TRBJ2-2	many	TRBD1	CASSPGEKDRGTGELFF	TGTGCCAGCAGCCCCGGGGAGAAGGACAGGGGCACCGGGGAGCTGTTTTTT
TRBV29-1	TRBJ2-1	NA	TRBD2	CSVEKGWDYRLDEQFF	TGCAGCGTTGAGAAGGGTTGGGACTACAGGCTGGATGAGCAGTTCTTC
TRBV5-5	TRBJ2-7	once	NA	CASSPGYEQYF	TGTGCCAGCAGTCCCGGCTACGAGCAGTACTTC
TRBV25-1	TRBJ2-1	NA	NA	CASSDAMSPRNEQFF	TGTGCCAGCAGTGACGCCATGAGCCCTAGGAATGAGCAGTTCTTC
TRBV27	TRBJ2-7	NA	TRBD1	CASSLGATGTHEQYF	TGTGCCAGCAGTTTGGGGGCGACAGGGACCCACGAGCAGTACTTC
TRBV27	TRBJ2-7	NA	NA	CASSLRDLRDEQYF	TGTGCCAGCAGTTTGAGGGATCTGAGAGACGAGCAGTACTTC
TRBV11-1	TRBJ2-4	NA	NA	CASSLGAGWAKNIQYF	TGTGCCAGCAGCTTAGGGGCCGGATGGGCCAAAAACATTCAGTACTTC
TRBV11-3	TRBJ2-3	NA	NA	CASSPYRIAKQDTQYF	TGTGCCAGCAGCCCCTACCGAATAGCAAAACAAGATACGCAGTATTTT
TRBV14	TRBJ2-2	NA	NA	CASSPTGNTGELFF	TGTGCCAGCAGCCCGACAGGGAACACCGGGGAGCTGTTTTTT
TRBV6-5	TRBJ2-1	NA	NA	CASSYSRLPQINEQFF	TGTGCCAGCAGTTACTCGCGGCTCCCTCAAATCAATGAGCAGTTCTTC
TRBV19	TRBJ2-7	NA	NA	CASSMGWKGDSYEQYF	TGTGCCAGTAGTATGGGTTGGAAGGGGGACTCCTACGAGCAGTACTTC
TRBV30	TRBJ2-7	once	NA	CAWSVQGWGRHRTYEQYF	TGTGCCTGGAGTGTACAGGGTTGGGGTAGGCACAGAACCTACGAGCAGTACTTC
TRBV27	TRBJ2-7	NA	TRBD2	CASSGLRENYEQYF	TGTGCCAGCAGTGGCCTGCGGGAGAACTACGAGCAGTACTTC
TRBV6-7	TRBJ2-7	NA	NA	CASRRHRISYEQYF	TGTGCCAGCAGGCGCCACAGGATCTCCTACGAGCAGTACTTC
TRBV4-1	TRBJ2-1	few	NA	CASSQVIFGGIDNEQFF	TGCGCCAGCAGCCAAGTTATTTTCGGGGGAATTGACAATGAGCAGTTCTTC
TRBV5-1	TRBJ2-1	few	TRBD1	CASSIPGTGINEQFF	TGCGCCAGCAGCATCCCCGGGACAGGTATCAATGAGCAGTTCTTC
TRBV6-1	TRBJ2-1	once	NA	CASGPGVLTQFF	TGTGCCAGCGGACCAGGGGTTCTTACGCAGTTCTTC
TRBV19	TRBJ2-1	NA	NA	CASSRGGQRSYNEQFF	TGTGCCAGTAGTAGGGGGGGACAACGCTCCTACAATGAGCAGTTCTTC
TRBV27	TRBJ2-1	NA	NA	CATRRGYNEQFF	TGTGCCACCCGGCGGGGCTACAATGAGCAGTTCTTC
TRBV7-2	TRBJ2-7	NA	TRBD1	CASSLGTGVSYEQYF	TGTGCCAGCAGCCTTGGGACAGGGGTTTCCTACGAGCAGTACTTC
TRBV4-2	TRBJ2-5	NA	NA	CASSQGLGGKTQYF	TGTGCCAGCAGCCAAGGGCTAGGTGGAAAGACCCAGTACTTC
TRBV27	TRBJ2-7	NA	NA	CASSRGLANPYEQYF	TGTGCCAGCAGCCGAGGTCTAGCGAATCCCTACGAGCAGTACTTC
TRBV16	TRBJ2-3	few	NA	CASSRMFRGSVDSATDTQYF	TGTGCCAGCAGTCGGATGTTCAGGGGTTCTGTCGACTCAGCCACAGATACGCAGTATTTT
TRBV7-2	TRBJ2-1	NA	TRBD2	CASSPQPSGGEQFF	TGTGCCAGCAGCCCACAGCCCTCGGGGGGGGAGCAGTTCTTC
TRBV11-1	TRBJ2-3	NA	TRBD1	CASSSAGQGTDTQYF	TGTGCCAGCAGCTCCGCGGGACAGGGTACAGATACGCAGTATTTT
TRBV5-1	TRBJ2-1	NA	TRBD2	CASSLFPAGDEQFF	TGCGCCAGCAGCTTGTTTCCAGCGGGGGATGAGCAGTTCTTC
TRBV5-1	TRBJ2-2	NA	TRBD2	CASSVGTSGSRSGELFF	TGCGCCAGCAGCGTGGGGACTAGCGGGAGTCGTTCCGGGGAGCTGTTTTTT
TRBV6-6	TRBJ1-1	once	TRBD1	CASSFTGELTEAFF	TGTGCCAGCAGCTTCACAGGGGAACTCACTGAAGCTTTCTTT
TRBV19	TRBJ2-5	NA	TRBD1	CASSIDRGQETQYF	TGTGCCAGTAGTATTGACAGGGGCCAAGAGACCCAGTACTTC
TRBV11-3	TRBJ2-7	NA	NA	CASSLATGYEQYF	TGTGCCAGCAGCTTAGCAACGGGCTACGAGCAGTACTTC
TRBV19	TRBJ2-1	NA	TRBD2	CASSPRGSGTSGLPNEQFF	TGTGCCAGTAGTCCCCGGGGGAGTGGGACTAGCGGATTACCCAATGAGCAGTTCTTC
TRBV7-9	TRBJ2-7	NA	NA	CSSSPQLGSGEQYF	TGTTCCAGCAGCCCCCAATTGGGGTCGGGGGAGCAGTACTTC
TRBV11-1	TRBJ2-5	few	TRBD2	CASSLEARLAGGETQYF	TGTGCCAGCAGCTTGGAGGCAAGGTTAGCGGGAGGAGAGACCCAGTACTTC
TRBV29-1	TRBJ1-1	NA	NA	CSVAGDTEAFF	TGCAGCGTTGCCGGGGATACTGAAGCTTTCTTT
TRBV4-2	TRBJ1-1	NA	TRBD1	CASSRGQGDTEAFF	TGTGCCAGCAGCCGAGGACAGGGCGACACTGAAGCTTTCTTT
TRBV18	TRBJ1-4	NA	TRBD1	CASSPRQGGGATNEKLFF	TGTGCCAGCTCACCCCGACAGGGTGGAGGAGCAACTAATGAAAAACTGTTTTTT
TRBV5-4	TRBJ2-7	NA	TRBD2	CASSLELAGNEQYF	TGTGCCAGCAGCTTGGAACTAGCGGGAAACGAGCAGTACTTC
TRBV5-1	TRBJ2-7	NA	TRBD1	CASSGGTGASYEQYF	TGCGCCAGCAGTGGGGGGACAGGTGCCTCCTACGAGCAGTACTTC
TRBV28	TRBJ1-2	few	NA	CASSLGGSNYGYTF	TGTGCCAGCAGTTTAGGGGGCAGCAACTATGGCTACACCTTC
TRBV6-5	TRBJ1-1	NA	NA	CASSPSGIEAFF	TGTGCCAGCAGTCCATCAGGAATCGAAGCTTTCTTT